Here is one TCR beta chain with its context. An input of 0.5 to 1 ug of RNA was subjected to reverse transcription using random hexamers. A single record per CDR3 protein comes from TCRdb applying MiXCR to the immunoSEQ multiplex PCR reads. The table has 100,000 to 150,000 distinct CDR3 sequences, 80% to 95% seen once; the top ten hold approximately 0.31%. Germline CDR1 and CDR2: MNHEY and SVGAGI. V dropped 2 bases and J dropped 6; count of bases not matched to a gene: 8. This CDR3 spans 15 amino acids. This specimen belongs to a study of CD8 T cells in Susac syndrome. The clonotype was recovered from a human donor with multiple sclerosis. Sequencing was done on a sample of CD8+ T cells from PBMCs. J is TRBJ1-2 and V is TRBV6-5; 8 bases agree with TRBD1. The CDR3 reads CASSYRTGRVDGYTF. CDR3 DNA sequence: TGTGCCAGCAGTTACCGGACAGGGCGGGTGGATGGCTACACCTTC.